This is a list of T cell receptor beta chains from one sample in a study of T-cell memory formation after mild COVID-19. Each CDR3 protein is one row after TCRdb ran MiXCR on the 5' RACE reads. The data show just over 200,000 distinct CDR3 sequences, 9.5% seen once. The sample was PBMCs or a T cell subset sorted from them (not recorded which). All receptors come from a man aged 18 to 29 who had mild COVID-19 (a few samples of this study predate the infection). Cell type and time point are not known. The CDR3 runs from the conserved cysteine through the conserved F or W. D genes are given only for firm matches. Clone size, where shown, is once, few, many, or a class for clones that have expanded.

d_call: TRBD1; clone_size: -; v_call: TRBV12-3/TRBV12-4; j_call: TRBJ1-1; cdr3_nt: TGTGCCAGCTCCGAGGGACAGAAGTACACTGAATCTTTCTTT; cdr3_aa: CASSEGQKYTESFF
d_call: -; clone_size: many; v_call: TRBV4-1; j_call: TRBJ2-3; cdr3_nt: TGCGCCAGCAGCCAAGACCCGGCTAGGGGCGGCCGAGCTCGTAGCACAGATACGCAGTATTTT; cdr3_aa: CASSQDPARGGRARSTDTQYF
d_call: -; clone_size: -; v_call: TRBV29-1; j_call: TRBJ1-2; cdr3_nt: TGCAGCGTTGGGACCACGGAGGGCTACACCTTC; cdr3_aa: CSVGTTEGYTF
d_call: -; clone_size: -; v_call: TRBV7-3; j_call: TRBJ2-3; cdr3_nt: TGTGCCAGCAGCCCACGATTAGGGGGAGATACGCAGTATTTT; cdr3_aa: CASSPRLGGDTQYF
d_call: -; clone_size: -; v_call: TRBV5-1; j_call: TRBJ2-6; cdr3_nt: TGCGCCAGCAGCTTACAGGCCTCTGGGGCCAACGTCCTGACTTTC; cdr3_aa: CASSLQASGANVLTF
d_call: -; clone_size: few; v_call: TRBV5-1; j_call: TRBJ1-4; cdr3_nt: TGCGCCAGCAGCACCGGGACGGGGAATGAAAAACTGTTTTTT; cdr3_aa: CASSTGTGNEKLFF
d_call: -; clone_size: many; v_call: TRBV4-3; j_call: TRBJ2-5; cdr3_nt: TGCGCCAGCAGCCAAGGGTACCAAGAGACCCAGTACTTC; cdr3_aa: CASSQGYQETQYF
d_call: TRBD1; clone_size: -; v_call: TRBV5-1; j_call: TRBJ2-3; cdr3_nt: TGCGCCAGCGAGGGACAGGGCTTCGATACGCAGTATTTT; cdr3_aa: CASEGQGFDTQYF
d_call: TRBD1; clone_size: -; v_call: TRBV4-3; j_call: TRBJ1-1; cdr3_nt: TGCGCCAGCAGCCAGGGGTGGACAGGCGGCACTGAAGCTTTCTTT; cdr3_aa: CASSQGWTGGTEAFF
d_call: -; clone_size: many; v_call: TRBV7-2; j_call: TRBJ1-6; cdr3_nt: TGTGCCAGCAGCTTAGCGCTAGCTGGACCACCCCTCCACTTT; cdr3_aa: CASSLALAGPPLHF
d_call: -; clone_size: few; v_call: TRBV2; j_call: TRBJ1-1; cdr3_nt: TGTGCCAGCAGTCTCAGGTGGGGTTTCAACACTGAAGCTTTCTTT; cdr3_aa: CASSLRWGFNTEAFF
d_call: -; clone_size: few; v_call: TRBV12-3/TRBV12-4; j_call: TRBJ1-2; cdr3_nt: TGTGCCAGCAGAGCCTTGGGGGGAGTGGGTGGCTACACCTTC; cdr3_aa: CASRALGGVGGYTF
d_call: -; clone_size: -; v_call: TRBV4-3; j_call: TRBJ2-1; cdr3_nt: TGCGCCAGCAGCCAAGATTTGGGAAACACTGAGCAGTTCTTC; cdr3_aa: CASSQDLGNTEQFF
d_call: TRBD1; clone_size: many; v_call: TRBV12-3/TRBV12-4; j_call: TRBJ1-2; cdr3_nt: TGTGCCAGCGGCACGGGACAGGGCGATGGCTACACCTTC; cdr3_aa: CASGTGQGDGYTF
d_call: -; clone_size: few; v_call: TRBV29-1; j_call: TRBJ2-2; cdr3_nt: TGCAGCGTTGCGCCGCTAGCGAACACCGGGGAGCTGTTTTTT; cdr3_aa: CSVAPLANTGELFF
d_call: -; clone_size: few; v_call: TRBV7-3; j_call: TRBJ2-3; cdr3_nt: TGTGCCAGCAGCACCCGGACAGGCACAGATACGCAGTATTTT; cdr3_aa: CASSTRTGTDTQYF
d_call: -; clone_size: many; v_call: TRBV20-1; j_call: TRBJ1-1; cdr3_nt: TGCAGGGGGGAGGATAACACTGAAGCTTTCTTT; cdr3_aa: CRGEDNTEAFF
d_call: TRBD2; clone_size: many; v_call: TRBV7-9; j_call: TRBJ2-7; cdr3_nt: TGTGCCAGCAGCCCTATAGCGGGGGGGACCCACGAGCAGTACTTC; cdr3_aa: CASSPIAGGTHEQYF
d_call: -; clone_size: -; v_call: TRBV6-2/TRBV6-3; j_call: TRBJ1-2; cdr3_nt: -; cdr3_aa: CASSSSGYYGYTF
d_call: TRBD2; clone_size: few; v_call: TRBV11-2; j_call: TRBJ2-3; cdr3_nt: TGTGCCAGCAGCACGCGGACTAGCGGGGCGTCGGTGGATACGCAGTATTTT; cdr3_aa: CASSTRTSGASVDTQYF
d_call: TRBD2; clone_size: few; v_call: TRBV7-9; j_call: TRBJ2-3; cdr3_nt: TGTGCCAGCACGCGTAGCGGGGGCACACCCTCTCTCACAGATACGCAGTATTTT; cdr3_aa: CASTRSGGTPSLTDTQYF
d_call: -; clone_size: few; v_call: TRBV20-1; j_call: TRBJ2-5; cdr3_nt: TGCAGTGCCTCGTCTCCGGGGGTTACAGAGACCCAGTACTTC; cdr3_aa: CSASSPGVTETQYF
d_call: TRBD1; clone_size: few; v_call: TRBV5-1; j_call: TRBJ1-1; cdr3_nt: TGCGCCAGCAGCTCGACAGGGGGCGAGGGCACTGAAGCTTTCTTT; cdr3_aa: CASSSTGGEGTEAFF
d_call: -; clone_size: -; v_call: TRBV7-2; j_call: TRBJ2-5; cdr3_nt: TGTGCCAGCAGCCTCTTCAGAATTGGGGGACCTTTGGAGACCCAGTACTTC; cdr3_aa: CASSLFRIGGPLETQYF
d_call: -; clone_size: -; v_call: TRBV12-3/TRBV12-4; j_call: TRBJ2-1; cdr3_nt: TGTGCCAGCAGTTTGTATGGTGCCGGCAATGAGCAGTTCTTC; cdr3_aa: CASSLYGAGNEQFF
d_call: TRBD2; clone_size: medium-sized; v_call: TRBV4-2; j_call: TRBJ2-5; cdr3_nt: TGTGCCAGCAGCCAAGTCCCCCTCACTCTAGCGGGGGGGCAAGAGACCCAGTACTTC; cdr3_aa: CASSQVPLTLAGGQETQYF
d_call: -; clone_size: many; v_call: TRBV5-1; j_call: TRBJ2-1; cdr3_nt: TGCGCCAGCAGCTTGCTGCAGGGGCACAATGAGCAGTTCTTC; cdr3_aa: CASSLLQGHNEQFF
d_call: -; clone_size: many; v_call: TRBV7-8; j_call: TRBJ1-5; cdr3_nt: TGTGCCAGCAGGACCTCTGGCCAGCCCCAGCATTTT; cdr3_aa: CASRTSGQPQHF
d_call: TRBD1; clone_size: many; v_call: TRBV18; j_call: TRBJ2-1; cdr3_nt: TGTGCCAGCTCACCTCTAGGACAGGGGACCAATGAGCAGTTCTTC; cdr3_aa: CASSPLGQGTNEQFF
d_call: -; clone_size: -; v_call: TRBV30; j_call: TRBJ1-1; cdr3_nt: TGTGCCTGGAGTGTGGACACTGAAGCTTTCTTT; cdr3_aa: CAWSVDTEAFF
d_call: TRBD2; clone_size: few; v_call: TRBV5-1; j_call: TRBJ2-1; cdr3_nt: TGCGCCAGCAACAACGGCGGGGGGGAATCCTACAATGAGCAGTTCTTC; cdr3_aa: CASNNGGGESYNEQFF
d_call: -; clone_size: few; v_call: TRBV7-2; j_call: TRBJ1-5; cdr3_nt: TGTGCCAGCAGCCCCCAGGGACCGAGCAATCAGCCCCAGCATTTT; cdr3_aa: CASSPQGPSNQPQHF
d_call: -; clone_size: few; v_call: TRBV30; j_call: TRBJ1-1; cdr3_nt: TGTGCCTGGAGTGGGGGTGAAGCTTTCTTT; cdr3_aa: CAWSGGEAFF
d_call: -; clone_size: few; v_call: TRBV7-3; j_call: TRBJ2-3; cdr3_nt: TGTGCCAGCAGCCCTACTCCGGGACAACTCACAGATACGCAGTATTTT; cdr3_aa: CASSPTPGQLTDTQYF
d_call: -; clone_size: many; v_call: TRBV20-1; j_call: TRBJ2-3; cdr3_nt: TGCAGTGCTAGAGATGGCACAGATACGCAGTATTTT; cdr3_aa: CSARDGTDTQYF
d_call: -; clone_size: -; v_call: TRBV19; j_call: TRBJ1-4; cdr3_nt: TGTGCCAGTAGCGCCTTCGGGGGGCAAAGGGTAAAACTGTTTTTT; cdr3_aa: CASSAFGGQRVKLFF
d_call: -; clone_size: -; v_call: TRBV6-5; j_call: TRBJ2-3; cdr3_nt: TGTGCCAGCTGCCCGGGACTTTCCACAGATACGCAGTATTTT; cdr3_aa: CASCPGLSTDTQYF